The 21 T cell receptor beta chains below were found in one sample sequenced in a study of blood T cell repertoires in COVID-19. Clones were sequenced by immunoSEQ multiplex PCR, and TCRdb holds only the in-frame ones, with some missing. Found here are under 85,000 clones, 85% to 90% of them singletons; the top ten hold over 4.5%. Sequenced: peripheral blood. These receptor sequences come from an older man with acute or convalescent COVID-19.

The chain uses TRBV7-2 and TRBJ1-1; 8 bases are a match to TRBD1. The CDR3 extends over 14 amino acids. From germline, CDR1 is SGHTA and CDR2 FQGNSA. V lost 7 bases and J lost 5; bases outside the gene matches: 9. CDR3 in amino acids: CASTEMTGDTEAFF. As DNA, the CDR3 is TGTGCCAGCACCGAAATGACAGGGGATACTGAAGCTTTCTTT.

The chain combines TRBV28 with TRBJ1-4, with TRBD1 matching 7 bases. The trim removed 6 bases at V and 8 bases at J, leaving 9 bases unmatched. CDR3 length: 14 amino acids. CDR1 and CDR2 (germline): MDHEN, SYDVKM. CDR3 sequence: CASRPQGRTEKLFF. The CDR3 DNA follows: TGTGCCAGCAGACCACAGGGGAGAACCGAAAAACTGTTTTTT.

The V gene is TRBV6-4, the J gene TRBJ2-3; TRBD2 agrees at 13 bases. The length of the CDR3 is 16 residues. Germline CDR1 reads MRHNA; CDR2 reads SNTAGT. V trimming: 5 bases; J trimming: 10 bases; junction bases outside the gene matches: 12. The chain's CDR3 is CASSQAGTSGTRAQYF. For the CDR3, the DNA is TGTGCCAGCAGTCAGGCCGGGACTAGCGGGACAAGGGCGCAGTATTTT.

The J gene is TRBJ2-7, the V gene TRBV5-1; TRBD2 matches at 10 bases. CDR1 and CDR2 from the germline V gene are SGHRS and YFSETQ. The J segment lost 3 bases and the V segment lost 3 bases, leaving 12 bases of the junction unmatched. The CDR3 is 17 residues long. The CDR3 loop reads CASSSQTSGLSYYEQYF. DNA for the CDR3: TGCGCCAGCAGCTCCCAGACTAGCGGGCTTTCATACTACGAGCAGTACTTC.

This chain uses TRBV18 with TRBJ1-5, with TRBD1 identical over 7 bases. V shed 3 bases and J 5 bases; nucleotides not matched to a gene: 10. The CDR3 loop spans 16 amino acids. Germline V lookup: CDR1 KGHSH, CDR2 LQKENI. CDR3 region: CASSPLGTAVDQPQHF. The CDR3 nucleotides read TGTGCCAGCTCACCTCTTGGGACAGCAGTAGATCAGCCCCAGCATTTT.

The chain joins TRBV29-1 to TRBJ1-2; TRBD1 aligns across 7 bases. Looked up from germline, CDR1 is SQVTM and CDR2 is ANQGSEA. V shed 6 bases and J 5 bases; nucleotides not matched to a gene: 12. The length of the CDR3 is 14 residues. CDR3 DNA: TGCAGCGTGGGCGCCGGGACAGCCAATTATGGCTACACCTTC. Translating gives CSVGAGTANYGYTF. Together with reference TRBV29-1 and TRBJ1-2, the CDR3 gives the full variable domain: SAVISQKPSRDICQRGTSLTIQCQVDSQVTMMFWYRQQPGQSLTLIATANQGSEATYESGFVIDKFPISRPNLTFSTLTVSNMSPEDSSIYLCSVGAGTANYGYTFGSGTRLTVV.

The chain combines TRBV3-1 (or the pseudogene TRBV3-2) with TRBJ1-2; 10 bases are a match to TRBD1. Germline-derived CDR1 and CDR2 are LGHDT and YNNKEL (reference sequence). The CDR3 spans 16 residues. Trimming cost V 1 base and J 3 bases; bases outside gene matches: 5. The CDR3 region has the DNA TGTGCCAGCAGCCAAGGACAGGGGGCGATCGACTATGGCTACACCTTC. Encoded protein: CASSQGQGAIDYGYTF.

This chain connects TRBV7-2 to TRBJ2-5; 10 bases align to TRBD2. This CDR3 is built from 14 residues. Germline CDR1 reads SGHTA; CDR2 reads FQGNSA. V lost 4 bases, J lost 5 bases, and 4 bases stayed unmatched. In DNA form, the CDR3 reads TGTGCCAGCAGCTCTACTAGCGGGACGGAGACCCAGTACTTC. Protein product: CASSSTSGTETQYF.

This chain connects TRBV5-1 to TRBJ1-2, with D tentatively TRBD1 (5 bases). V was clipped by 3 bases and J by 3 bases, with 12 bases between them. The CDR3 has 14 amino acids. Germline V gene lookup returns CDR1 SGHRS and CDR2 YFSETQ. CDR3 region: CASSSGLQHYGYTF. In nucleotides, the CDR3 is TGCGCCAGCAGCTCGGGACTTCAACACTATGGCTACACCTTC.

This chain links TRBV6-2 or TRBV6-3 with TRBJ2-2; D ambiguous. V lost 4 bases and J lost 2, with 2 bases in between. The germline V gene encodes CDR1 MNHEY and CDR2 SVGEGT. This CDR3 has 12 residues. CDR3 loop: CASSLNTGELFF. DNA of the CDR3: TGTGCCAGCAGTTTAAACACCGGGGAGCTGTTTTTT.

The chain employs TRBV10-3 and TRBJ1-5, with a tentative D call TRBD1 (5 bases). Looked up from germline, CDR1 is ENHRY and CDR2 is SYGVKD. With 0 bases removed from V and 3 bases from J, the gap between germline ends came to 33 bases. This CDR3 has 23 amino acids. CDR3 residues: CAISESISHTRTRDQGNNQPQHF. The CDR3 DNA is TGTGCCATCAGTGAGTCGATAAGCCATACCAGAACCAGGGATCAGGGCAACAATCAGCCCCAGCATTTT.

The V gene is TRBV6-5, the J gene TRBJ1-2, with a weak D call TRBD1 (5 bases). Trimming cost V 2 bases and J 0 bases, with 10 bases left between them. Germline CDR1 reads MNHEY; CDR2 reads SVGAGI. This CDR3 comprises 15 residues. CDR3 sequence (DNA): TGTGCCAGCAGTTACGAGCAGGGCTCTAACTATGGCTACACCTTC. This translates into CASSYEQGSNYGYTF.

This clone turned up a few times. This chain joins TRBV10-1 and TRBJ2-7; weak D call: TRBD2 (7 bases). Germline assignment: CDR1 WNHNN and CDR2 SYGVQD (reference sequence). Trimming took 3 bases from V and 4 from J, leaving 19 bases between them. The CDR3 runs 16 residues. CDR3: CASSDQMGAGAYEQYF. CDR3 coding DNA: TGCGCCAGCAGTGACCAAATGGGGGCGGGGGCGTACGAGCAGTACTTC.

V is TRBV7-8 and J is TRBJ2-7; 9 nucleotides line up with TRBD1. Looked up from germline, CDR1 is SGHVS and CDR2 is FQNEAQ. This CDR3 is built from 15 residues. With V trimmed by 3 bases and J by 3 bases, 6 bases remained unmatched. In DNA form, the CDR3 reads TGTGCCAGCAGCTTTGCCGGGACAGGGAACTACGAGCAGTACTTC. Amino acids: CASSFAGTGNYEQYF.

This chain uses TRBV4-3 with TRBJ1-2; D is unclear. With 0 bases removed from V and 4 bases from J, the gap between germline ends came to 12 bases. Germline CDR1 reads LGHNA; CDR2 reads YSLEER. The CDR3 sequence is 15 residues long. The CDR3 protein is CASSQDGGMSYGYTF. The DNA of the CDR3 is TGCGCCAGCAGCCAAGATGGAGGGATGAGCTATGGCTACACCTTC.

This clone has a handful of counts. The chain employs TRBV5-1 and TRBJ2-3, with 14 bases identical to TRBD2. Germline CDR1 and CDR2: SGHRS and YFSETQ. The CDR3 totals 18 residues. V dropped 4 bases and J dropped 0; count of bases not matched to a gene: 7. CDR3 protein: CASSPRLAGGPSTDTQYF. The CDR3 region has the DNA TGCGCCAGCAGCCCCCGACTAGCGGGGGGGCCTAGCACAGATACGCAGTATTTT.

The V gene is TRBV28, the J gene TRBJ1-5; 10 bases are shared with TRBD1. With V trimmed by 9 bases and J by 9 bases, 14 bases remained unmatched. CDR1 and CDR2 from the germline V gene are MDHEN and SYDVKM. This CDR3 contains 15 residues. The CDR3 nucleotides are TGTGCCAGTTGGGCCGGGACAGGGGTCTGGCGGCCCCAGCATTTT. Translated, it gives CASWAGTGVWRPQHF.

The V call is TRBV30, the J call TRBJ1-4; perhaps TRBD1 as D (5 bases). The V end lost 1 base, the J end lost 5 bases, and 8 bases lay between the germline ends. The germline gives CDR1 GTSNPN, CDR2 SVGIG (reference sequence). The CDR3 is 13 amino acids. CDR3 nucleotide sequence: TGTGCCTGGAGTGAGGGACTAAATGAAAAACTGTTTTTT. It yields the protein CAWSEGLNEKLFF.

In nucleotides, the CDR3 is TGTGCCAGCAGCTTCCGGGGGTCGGGGACGGGCACTGAAGCTTTCTTT. Protein sequence: CASSFRGSGTGTEAFF. The V call is TRBV7-2, the J call TRBJ1-1; TRBD1 is a possible D gene (5 bases). The CDR3 loop spans 16 amino acids. The germline V gene encodes CDR1 SGHTA and CDR2 FQGNSA. The germline V and J ends were trimmed by 3 bases and 4 bases, with 18 bases remaining between them.

The chain combines TRBV2 with TRBJ2-5; 9 bases are a match to TRBD1. The CDR3 totals 13 residues. With 7 bases clipped from V and 4 bases from J, the junction kept 4 bases outside the gene matches. Germline lookup yields CDR1 SNHLY and CDR2 FYNNEI. CDR3 loop: CASKGQGAETQYF. As DNA, the CDR3 is TGTGCCAGCAAGGGACAGGGAGCAGAGACCCAGTACTTC.

The chain is built from TRBV23-1 and TRBJ2-7; possible D gene TRBD1, 6 bases. TRBV23-1 has ORF status, its function being uncertain. The CDR3 sequence is 15 residues long. Deletions cut 8 bases from V and 6 bases from J, with 23 bases between. DNA for the CDR3: TGCGCCAGCTCCGAGGACAGTCCGAAAAGGGCCGAGCAGTACTTC. Its protein product is CASSEDSPKRAEQYF.